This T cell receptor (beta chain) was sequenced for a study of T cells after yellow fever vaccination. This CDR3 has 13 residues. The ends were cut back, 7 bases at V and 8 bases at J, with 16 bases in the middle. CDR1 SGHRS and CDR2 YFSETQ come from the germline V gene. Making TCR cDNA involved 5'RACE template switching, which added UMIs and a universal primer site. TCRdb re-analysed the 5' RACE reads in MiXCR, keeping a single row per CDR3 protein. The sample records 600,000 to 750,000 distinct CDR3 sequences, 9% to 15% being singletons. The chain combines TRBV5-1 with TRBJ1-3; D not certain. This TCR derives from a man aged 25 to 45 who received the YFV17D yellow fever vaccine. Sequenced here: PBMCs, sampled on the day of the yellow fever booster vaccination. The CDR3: CASRAQGIDTIYF. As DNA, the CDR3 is TGCGCCAGCCGTGCCCAAGGCATTGACACCATATATTTT.